A single sample is the source of the 7 T cell receptor beta chains below, sequenced in a study of T cell responses to AZD1222 COVID-19 vaccine. The assay was immunoSEQ multiplex PCR, and TCRdb's table has in-frame clones only and misses some. The sample records more than 150,000 clones, around 89% being singletons. The starting material was peripheral blood, obtained 28 days after the second AZD1222 dose. The receptors here all came from an adult who received the AZD1222 COVID-19 vaccine.

This chain uses TRBV9 with TRBJ2-3; D perhaps matches TRBD2 (6 bases). Germline values: CDR1 SGDLS, CDR2 YYNGEE. V shed 10 bases and J shed 4 bases, with 13 bases lying between them. The length of the CDR3 is 12 residues. CDR3 sequence: CASGRGADTQYF. The CDR3 bases are TGTGCCTCCGGGAGAGGGGCAGATACGCAGTATTTT.

The V gene is TRBV13, the J gene TRBJ2-2, with TRBD2 as a possible D gene (6 bases). The V gene lost 5 bases and the J gene lost 5 bases, with 15 bases spanning the gap. Germline CDR1 and CDR2: PRHDT and FYEKMQ (reference sequence). The CDR3 covers 15 residues. The CDR3 region has the DNA TGTGCCAGCAGCCCCCCAGGGACTGGGACCGGGGAGCTGTTTTTT. This codes for CASSPPGTGTGELFF.

The V and J genes are TRBV2 and TRBJ2-5, with 10 positions matching TRBD2. V was clipped by 3 bases and J by 6 bases; unmatched bases: 7. Germline CDR1 is SNHLY and CDR2 is FYNNEI. The CDR3 has 15 amino acids. This CDR3 is CASSDNLAGVQTQYF. For the CDR3, the DNA is TGTGCCAGCAGTGACAACCTAGCGGGAGTTCAGACCCAGTACTTC.

The chain links TRBV6-2 or TRBV6-3 to TRBJ2-7; no definite D call. Trimming shortened V by 6 bases and J by 7 bases, and 13 bases separated the two germline ends. The V gene's germline CDR1 is MNHEY and CDR2 SVGEGT. This CDR3 is 12 amino acids long. CDR3 amino acids: CASSEDDGEQYF. The DNA of the CDR3 is TGTGCCAGCAGCGAGGATGACGGGGAGCAGTACTTC.

This chain uses TRBV7-2 with TRBJ2-1; tentatively, D is TRBD2 (5 bases). The CDR3 is made up of 15 amino acids. The V end was cut by 3 bases, the J end by 4 bases, with 13 bases between. From germline, CDR1 is SGHTA and CDR2 FQGNSA. The CDR3 region has the DNA TGTGCCAGCAGCTTGGCGGGTTTAAAGTACAATGAGCAGTTCTTC. This translates into CASSLAGLKYNEQFF.

The CDR3 loop is CASSPGTSGSTDTQYF. The CDR3 nucleotides are TGTGCCAGCAGCCCTGGGACTAGCGGAAGCACAGATACGCAGTATTTT. This chain uses TRBV28 with TRBJ2-3; 11 nucleotides agree with TRBD2. The CDR3 runs to 16 residues. The germline V gene has CDR1 MDHEN and CDR2 SYDVKM. V lost 6 bases to trimming and J lost 0 bases; unmatched junction nucleotides: 5.

V and J are TRBV3-1 (or the pseudogene TRBV3-2) and TRBJ2-1, with a weak D call TRBD2 (6 bases). CDR3 length equals 13 residues. Germline CDR1 reads LGHDT; CDR2 reads YNNKEL (reference sequence). Trimming took 9 bases from V and 3 from J, leaving 12 bases between them. In nucleotides, the CDR3 is TGTGCCAGTCAGGAGGGGATCTACAATGAGCAGTTCTTC. Its translation is CASQEGIYNEQFF.